The 13 T cell receptor beta chains below all came from one sample that was sequenced in a study of cytomegalovirus exposure and HLA in healthy donors. In the PCR, 60 Vbeta and 13 Jbeta primers were used. Only in-frame clones appear in the TCRdb table, and some are missing; sequencing was by immunoSEQ multiplex PCR. The profile shows 120,000 or so clones, about 76% of them singletons. Sample: PBMCs. The origin of the receptors is a man between 60 and 75 years old in good health and CMV-seropositive.

As for this clone: The junction departs from the called germline gene at one end, perhaps through a read error. This chain connects TRBV7-3 to TRBJ2-2; D ambiguous. The CDR3 covers 14 residues. Germline CDR1 reads SGHTA; CDR2 reads FQGTGA. The DNA of the CDR3 is TGTGCCAGCGGCTTAGGGCGGAACACCGGGGAGCTGTTTTTT. This sequence encodes CASGLGRNTGELFF.

The genes are TRBV11-3 and TRBJ1-1; no clear D. CDR3 length equals 13 residues. V was shortened by 6 bases and J by 4 bases, with 12 bases between the two germline ends. Germline CDR1 SGHNT, CDR2 YENEEA. CDR3 amino acids: CASRFAGFTEAFF. The CDR3 nucleotides read TGTGCCAGCAGATTTGCAGGTTTCACTGAAGCTTTCTTT.

This clone was recorded once. CDR3 bases: TGTGCCAGCGAACTACCGACAGGCTACGAGCAGTACTTC. It specifies CASELPTGYEQYF. This rearrangement joins TRBV7-9 to TRBJ2-7; D might be TRBD1 (6 bases). The CDR3 runs to 13 residues. CDR1 is SEHNR and CDR2 is FQNEAQ in the germline V gene (reference sequence). V was clipped by 8 bases and J by 3 bases, with 14 bases between them.

The genes are TRBV5-4 and TRBJ1-6, with D possibly being TRBD1 (5 bases). Germline V gene data show CDR1 as SGHNT and CDR2 as YYREEE (reference sequence). The ends were cut back, 0 bases at V and 4 bases at J, with 17 bases in the middle. The CDR3 totals 18 residues. CDR3 amino acids: CASSLDPGYAKYNSPLHF. The CDR3, as DNA: TGTGCCAGCAGCTTGGATCCAGGGTACGCCAAATATAATTCACCCCTCCACTTT.

This chain connects TRBV10-2 to TRBJ2-7; 7 nucleotides line up with TRBD2. This CDR3 comprises 14 residues. The ends lost 3 bases at V and 5 bases at J; junction bases unmatched: 7. CDR1 is WSHSY and CDR2 is SAAADI in the germline V gene. DNA for the CDR3: TGCGCCAGCAGTGATGACGGGAGGTATAACGAGCAGTACTTC. This sequence encodes CASSDDGRYNEQYF.

This clone was detected only a few times. The chain recombines TRBV2 with TRBJ2-3, with D possibly being TRBD2 (5 bases). V dropped 7 bases and J dropped 2 bases, with 16 bases sitting between them. This CDR3 is built from 15 residues. Germline CDR1 reads SNHLY; CDR2 reads FYNNEI. The CDR3, as DNA: TGTGCCAGCACCCGAAGCGGTGGGCTCACAGATACGCAGTATTTT. Protein: CASTRSGGLTDTQYF.

This clone appeared a few times. The CDR3 region is CASIQQGARTTGELFF. CDR3 nucleotides: TGTGCCAGCATTCAACAGGGGGCGCGTACCACCGGGGAGCTGTTTTTT. The chain is built from TRBV2 and TRBJ2-2, with TRBD1 identical over 9 bases. With V trimmed by 7 bases and J by 4 bases, 10 bases remained unmatched. The CDR3 is 16 amino acids. Germline-derived CDR1 and CDR2 are SNHLY and FYNNEI.

V and J are TRBV5-1 and TRBJ2-1; TRBD1 aligns across 7 bases. The germline V gene encodes CDR1 SGHRS and CDR2 YFSETQ. V dropped 7 bases and J dropped 5; count of bases not matched to a gene: 6. There are 13 residues in the CDR3. The DNA of the CDR3 is TGCGCCAGCGCTAGGGACAGCAACAATGAGCAGTTCTTC. Translation: CASARDSNNEQFF.

This sequence joins TRBV5-1 and TRBJ2-5; 9 bases map to TRBD1. CDR1 and CDR2 from the germline V gene are SGHRS and YFSETQ. The trim removed 7 bases at V and 10 bases at J, leaving 17 bases unmatched. This CDR3 has 15 amino acids. CDR3 loop: CASGLQGASRGDQYF. DNA for the CDR3: TGCGCCAGCGGCCTACAGGGGGCCTCAAGAGGGGACCAGTACTTC.

The V call is TRBV11-2, the J call TRBJ2-7; TRBD1 matches at 7 bases. Losses at the gene ends were 2 bases for V and 6 bases for J; bases not matched to a gene: 7. The CDR3 length is 14 residues. Germline V gene sequence: CDR1 SGHAT, CDR2 FQNNGV. The CDR3 reads CASSLNRGRTEQYF. CDR3 in DNA: TGTGCCAGCAGCTTAAACAGGGGACGGACCGAGCAGTACTTC.

The chain recombines TRBV19 with TRBJ1-1, with 11 bases fitting TRBD1. This CDR3 is built from 14 residues. The V and J ends lost 5 bases and 10 bases, in that order; junction bases with no gene match: 9. The germline CDR1 and CDR2 sequences are LNHDA and SQIVND (reference sequence). CDR3 DNA: TGTGCCAGTAGTCAAACAACAGGGACAGGGGGAGCTTTCTTT. Translating gives CASSQTTGTGGAFF. Variable domain in full (rest from reference TRBV19 and TRBJ1-1): DGGITQSPKYLFRKEGQNVTLSCEQNLNHDAMYWYRQDPGQGLRLIYYSQIVNDFQKGDIAEGYSVSREKKESFPLTVTSAQKNPTAFYLCASSQTTGTGGAFFGQGTRLTVV.

There are many counts of this clone. The rearrangement links TRBV7-9 to TRBJ1-2, with D hard to call. The CDR3 totals 11 residues. V lost 3 bases and J 8 bases, leaving 7 bases between the germline ends. Germline V lookup: CDR1 SEHNR, CDR2 FQNEAQ (reference sequence). CDR3 coding DNA: TGTGCCAGCAGCTTCGGTAGCGGCTACACCTTC. This sequence encodes CASSFGSGYTF.

This rearrangement joins TRBV28 to TRBJ2-5; 8 bases match TRBD1. The DNA matches TRBJ2-7 better at its end, which makes the J call doubtful. Germline V gene data show CDR1 as MDHEN and CDR2 as SYDVKM. The CDR3 spans 13 residues. The CDR3 nucleotides are TGTGCCAGCAGCTATGGACAGGGCTACGAGCAGTACTTC. It codes for CASSYGQGYEQYF.